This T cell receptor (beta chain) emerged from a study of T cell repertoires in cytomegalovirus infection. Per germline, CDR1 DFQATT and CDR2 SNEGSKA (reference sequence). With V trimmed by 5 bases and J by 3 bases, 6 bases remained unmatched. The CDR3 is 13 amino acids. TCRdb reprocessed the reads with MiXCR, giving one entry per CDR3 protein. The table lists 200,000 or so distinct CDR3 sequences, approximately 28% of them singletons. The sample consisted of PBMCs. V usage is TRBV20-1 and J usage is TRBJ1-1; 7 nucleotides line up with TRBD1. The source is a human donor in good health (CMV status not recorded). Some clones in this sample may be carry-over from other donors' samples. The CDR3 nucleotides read TGCAGTGCTGGGCAGGGGGGAGACACTGAAGCTTTCTTT. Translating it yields CSAGQGGDTEAFF.